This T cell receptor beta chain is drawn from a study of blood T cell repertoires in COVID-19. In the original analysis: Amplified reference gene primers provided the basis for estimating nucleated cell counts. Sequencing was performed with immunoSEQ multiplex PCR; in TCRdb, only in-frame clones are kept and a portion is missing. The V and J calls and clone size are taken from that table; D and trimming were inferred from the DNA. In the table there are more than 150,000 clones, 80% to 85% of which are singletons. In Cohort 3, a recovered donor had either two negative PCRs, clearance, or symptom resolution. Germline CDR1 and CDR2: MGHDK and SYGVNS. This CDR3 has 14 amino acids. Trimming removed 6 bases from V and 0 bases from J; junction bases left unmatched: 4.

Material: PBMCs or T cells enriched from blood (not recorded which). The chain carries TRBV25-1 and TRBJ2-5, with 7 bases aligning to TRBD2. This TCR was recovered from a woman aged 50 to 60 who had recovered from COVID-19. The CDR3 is CASRPAGNQETQYF. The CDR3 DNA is TGTGCCAGCAGGCCAGCGGGAAACCAAGAGACCCAGTACTTC. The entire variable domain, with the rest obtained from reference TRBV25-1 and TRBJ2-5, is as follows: EADIYQTPRYLVIGTGKKITLECSQTMGHDKMYWYQQDPGMELHLIHYSYGVNSTEKGDLSSESTVSRIRTEHFPLTLESARPSHTSQYLCASRPAGNQETQYFGPGTRLLVL.